This T cell receptor (beta chain) was identified during a study of Graves' ophthalmopathy and Graves' hyperthyroidism (dated by TCRdb to the late 2010s). Notes on the research overall: Peripheral blood was collected at initial diagnosis, prior to any treatment. To tell Graves' ophthalmopathy apart from Graves' hyperthyroidism, and to predict which patients would progress to ophthalmopathy, the study relied on TCR beta repertoire signatures. In total, some 140 blood samples were TCR-sequenced: 43 ophthalmopathy, some 75 hyperthyroidism and approximately 17 hyperthyroidism-to-ophthalmopathy patients. To explore V-J signatures that separate ophthalmopathy from hyperthyroidism, a discovery set of about a hundred patients was enrolled, consisting of 40 to 45 with ophthalmopathy and roughly 59 with stable hyperthyroidism. For independent validation, a separate cohort was made up of around 18 hyperthyroidism patients plus 17 patients who later progressed from hyperthyroidism to ophthalmopathy. T-cell repertoires of thyroid tissue and blood were compared in 5 or 6 hyperthyroidism patients. Following sample collection, hyperthyroidism patients were given methimazole at a starting dose of 30 mg daily, and ophthalmopathy patients were given high-dose intravenous methylprednisolone. For training and testing, the 80 to 100 patients in the discovery cohort were randomly divided in a 7:3 ratio.

TCR beta CDR3 regions were amplified from RNA transcripts for repertoire sequencing. The first round was an RT-PCR using HTBI primers with the Qiagen OneStep RT-PCR kit, and this first round was followed by a second-round multiplex PCR, then size selection and purification. Libraries were sequenced on an Illumina HiSeq2000 using paired-end 100 bp reads. The authors processed their data as follows. Reads were processed with SOAPnuke, discarding reads with adapters, uncalled bases, mean Phred below 15, or no exact constant-primer or identifier match. COPE v1.2.5 was used to merge the high-quality paired reads. Each unique nucleotide sequence was defined as a clonotype, and clonotypes were aligned to IMGT TRB V, D and J references with MiTCR v1.1. Analysis was restricted to V-J combinations with a frequency above 0.0001, which covered roughly 99% of repertoires. For each V-J combination, a TCR clonal expansion and chaos score was defined as the ratio of F50 clonal expansion to chaos observed in the TCRdist matrix. Welch's t-statistics and random forest were used to reduce the features to about twelve V-J combinations, which were then used as input to a naive Bayes classifier. The Morisita-Horn index was used to measure how similar the thyroid and blood repertoires were. TCRdb reanalyzed the raw reads on its own, using fastp at Q25 for trimming and MiXCR for clone calling, and kept in-frame beta chains. Rows merge per CDR3 protein into single entries with the most common DNA and genes. TCRdb assigned the V and J calls; the authors' analysis was not used. The sample includes about 400,000 distinct CDR3 sequences, with approximately 15% observed a single time. Around 7% of the sample rests with the top ten.

A patient counted as having stable hyperthyroidism if there was no progression to ophthalmopathy within 18 months of follow-up. The hyperthyroidism patients were 18 to 65 years old and newly diagnosed, with a disease duration of less than 2 months. Patients with other autoimmune diseases, uncontrolled infections, pregnancy or lactation were excluded from the study. Clinical symptoms, serum thyroxine, TRAb, thyroid ultrasound and orbital computed tomography formed the basis of the diagnosis. Ficoll-Paque density gradient centrifugation was used to isolate PBMCs from about 10 ml of fresh peripheral blood. Trizol reagent was used to extract the total RNA, and its quality was then checked on an Agilent 2100 Bioanalyzer. V sheds 2 bases and J sheds 3 bases, leaving 10 bases between their ends. The germline V gene (reference sequence) supplies CDR1 LNHDA and CDR2 SQIVND. The CDR3, cysteine through phenylalanine, is 14 amino acids long. Here the CDR3 DNA is all that survives: 42 bases in frame from base 1.

Results the study describes overall, beyond this receptor: In cross-validation, the 13-signature model distinguished ophthalmopathy from stable hyperthyroidism with about 87% sensitivity and roughly 81% specificity, and in the test set the corresponding values were approximately 80% and 68%. In validation, the model predicted ophthalmopathy progression with about 70% sensitivity and roughly 72% specificity; some 13 predicted patients were CT-confirmed with GO in a median of 6.5 months. Most expanded thyroid clonotypes with frequency above 0.001 were also detected in blood, suggesting blood repertoires may reflect the thyroid immune response. No statistical method was used to predetermine the sample size, and group allocation was not hidden from the investigators.

This clonotype was detected many times. Its antigen remains unidentified. Nothing much larger sits one base from this clone, and base qualities are not available. The sequence derives from a woman in her late teens or twenties with stable Graves' hyperthyroidism. Donor details come from another sample of the same person, matched by shared clones. The chain links TRBV19 with TRBJ1-1; the D gene is possibly TRBD1, with 5 bases matching. Material for sequencing was peripheral blood. In nucleotides, the sequence is TGTGCCAGTAGTATAAGGGGCGGATACACTGAAGCTTTCTTT. This sequence encodes CASSIRGGYTEAFF.